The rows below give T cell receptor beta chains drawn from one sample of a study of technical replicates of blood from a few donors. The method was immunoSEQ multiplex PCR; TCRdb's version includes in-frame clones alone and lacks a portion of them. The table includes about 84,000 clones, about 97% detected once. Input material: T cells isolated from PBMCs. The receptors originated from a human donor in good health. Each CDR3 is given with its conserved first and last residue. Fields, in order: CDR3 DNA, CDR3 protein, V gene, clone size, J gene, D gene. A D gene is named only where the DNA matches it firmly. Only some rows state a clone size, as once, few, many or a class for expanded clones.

cdr3_nt: TGTGCCAGTGGATTAGGCGGGGTCCCTTTGAAGAATGAGCAGTTCTTC; cdr3_aa: CASGLGGVPLKNEQFF; v_call: TRBV19; clone_size: -; j_call: TRBJ2-1; d_call: -
cdr3_nt: TGTGCCAGTACCGATCGCGGTGCCGGTGGAGAGACCCAGTACTTC; cdr3_aa: CASTDRGAGGETQYF; v_call: TRBV19; clone_size: once; j_call: TRBJ2-5; d_call: -
cdr3_nt: TGTGCCAACGGGGAGACTAGCGGTTCCGAGCAGTACTTC; cdr3_aa: CANGETSGSEQYF; v_call: TRBV2; clone_size: -; j_call: TRBJ2-7; d_call: TRBD2
cdr3_nt: TGCGCCAGCAGCGATGGACTAGCGGGAGGAGAGACCCAGTACTTC; cdr3_aa: CASSDGLAGGETQYF; v_call: TRBV5-1; clone_size: -; j_call: TRBJ2-5; d_call: TRBD2
cdr3_nt: TGTGCCAGCAGCACGACACCGACTAGACGGGCAGAGACCCAGTACTTC; cdr3_aa: CASSTTPTRRAETQYF; v_call: TRBV7-9; clone_size: -; j_call: TRBJ2-5; d_call: -
cdr3_nt: TGTGCCAGCAGTGAACAGGACTGGGAAGCCTACAATGAGCAGTTCTTC; cdr3_aa: CASSEQDWEAYNEQFF; v_call: TRBV2; clone_size: -; j_call: TRBJ2-1; d_call: -
cdr3_nt: TGTGCCAGCAGCGGAGGGGGCAAAACTAATGAAAAACTGTTTTTT; cdr3_aa: CASSGGGKTNEKLFF; v_call: TRBV7-9; clone_size: once; j_call: TRBJ1-4; d_call: TRBD1
cdr3_nt: TGTGCCAGCAGCTTAGGAACTAGCGGAATCAATGAGCAGTTCTTC; cdr3_aa: CASSLGTSGINEQFF; v_call: TRBV11-2; clone_size: -; j_call: TRBJ2-1; d_call: TRBD2
cdr3_nt: TGTGCCAGCAGCGCAGGGGGGCCAAATCAGCCCCAGCATTTT; cdr3_aa: CASSAGGPNQPQHF; v_call: TRBV7-6; clone_size: -; j_call: TRBJ1-5; d_call: TRBD1
cdr3_nt: TGCGCCAGCAGCCAAGAAGGGGGACAGAATGAGCAGTTCTTC; cdr3_aa: CASSQEGGQNEQFF; v_call: TRBV4-1; clone_size: -; j_call: TRBJ2-1; d_call: TRBD1
cdr3_nt: TGTGCCAGCAGTGAAGCGTGGGGAAGCGGGAGTAAGGATACGCAGTATTTT; cdr3_aa: CASSEAWGSGSKDTQYF; v_call: TRBV2; clone_size: -; j_call: TRBJ2-3; d_call: TRBD2
cdr3_nt: TGTGCCAGCTCACCAGTCGGGGGGATCACAGATACGCAGTATTTT; cdr3_aa: CASSPVGGITDTQYF; v_call: TRBV18; clone_size: -; j_call: TRBJ2-3; d_call: TRBD2
cdr3_nt: TGTGCCAGCAGTCCAGGCCAGGTTCCCTACAATGAGCAGTTCTTC; cdr3_aa: CASSPGQVPYNEQFF; v_call: TRBV6-5; clone_size: -; j_call: TRBJ2-1; d_call: -
cdr3_nt: TGTGCCAGCAGCTGGACAGCCACCGGGGAGCTGTTTTTT; cdr3_aa: CASSWTATGELFF; v_call: TRBV5-4; clone_size: -; j_call: TRBJ2-2; d_call: -
cdr3_nt: TGTGCCAGCAGCAAAGTAGAACGGCCGAGGAATGAGCAGTTCTTC; cdr3_aa: CASSKVERPRNEQFF; v_call: TRBV21-1; clone_size: -; j_call: TRBJ2-1; d_call: -
cdr3_nt: TGTGCCAGCAGCTTCTACCTCGGGTCCTACAATGAGCAGTTCTTC; cdr3_aa: CASSFYLGSYNEQFF; v_call: TRBV7-2; clone_size: -; j_call: TRBJ2-1; d_call: -
cdr3_nt: TGCAGCGTTCCGCCCCCCGTAACAGGGGAGGTTATGGATGGCTACACCTTC; cdr3_aa: CSVPPPVTGEVMDGYTF; v_call: TRBV29-1; clone_size: -; j_call: TRBJ1-2; d_call: TRBD1
cdr3_nt: TGTGCCAGCAACCCCCCCGGGACAGAAGAGACCCAGTACTTC; cdr3_aa: CASNPPGTEETQYF; v_call: TRBV6-5; clone_size: -; j_call: TRBJ2-5; d_call: TRBD1
cdr3_nt: TGTGCCAGCAGCGACTTCGATAGGGGAGAAGCTTTCTTT; cdr3_aa: CASSDFDRGEAFF; v_call: TRBV2; clone_size: -; j_call: TRBJ1-1; d_call: -
cdr3_nt: TGCGCCAGCAGCGATGTGGGAGGGGGCTACGAGCAGTACTTC; cdr3_aa: CASSDVGGGYEQYF; v_call: TRBV5-1; clone_size: -; j_call: TRBJ2-7; d_call: -
cdr3_nt: TGTGCCTGGAGTGTACGGAGGAGACCGAACACTGAAGCTTTCTTT; cdr3_aa: CAWSVRRRPNTEAFF; v_call: TRBV30; clone_size: -; j_call: TRBJ1-1; d_call: -
cdr3_nt: TGTGCCAGCAGTGAAGCAGACAGGCACCCTGACTTC; cdr3_aa: CASSEADRHPDF; v_call: TRBV6-1; clone_size: -; j_call: TRBJ2-7; d_call: -
cdr3_nt: TGTGCCACCAGCAGACCATACAAGAACACTGAAGCTTTCTTT; cdr3_aa: CATSRPYKNTEAFF; v_call: TRBV15; clone_size: -; j_call: TRBJ1-1; d_call: -
cdr3_nt: TGTGCCAGCTCTCCGCCAACTGGGGAGGTGACTGAAGCTTTCTTT; cdr3_aa: CASSPPTGEVTEAFF; v_call: TRBV18; clone_size: once; j_call: TRBJ1-1; d_call: -
cdr3_nt: TGTGCCAGCAGTCCGTGGACTAGCGGGATGGGGCATGAGCAGTTCTTC; cdr3_aa: CASSPWTSGMGHEQFF; v_call: TRBV28; clone_size: once; j_call: TRBJ2-1; d_call: TRBD2
cdr3_nt: TGTGCCAGCAGCAAACAAGCAGGAGGATGGTCGGATGAGCAGTTCTTC; cdr3_aa: CASSKQAGGWSDEQFF; v_call: TRBV21-1; clone_size: -; j_call: TRBJ2-1; d_call: -
cdr3_nt: TGTGCCAGCACCCCGGGACTATTTATCTACGAGCAGTACTTC; cdr3_aa: CASTPGLFIYEQYF; v_call: TRBV28; clone_size: -; j_call: TRBJ2-7; d_call: TRBD2